This TCR beta chain derives from a study of T cells after yellow fever vaccination. The V and J ends lost 1 base and 4 bases respectively, with 9 bases between them. The CDR3 contains 14 residues. Germline V lookup: CDR1 SGHTA, CDR2 FQGTGA. Study conclusions and caveats: It was the secondary response that reached its peak faster, day 5 versus 15, but it was weaker. Repertoires obtained by FACS sorting could include abundant clonotypes that entered as contaminants from the bulk population. A small proportion of clonotypes was detected in both the CD4 and CD8 compartments.

This clonotype was recorded many times. Its antigen is not known. TCRdb re-derived calls from the 5' RACE reads in MiXCR, one entry per CDR3 protein. Among about 57,000 distinct CDR3 sequences listed, 6.5% to 9% were seen once. This sequence originates from a man under 40 who received the YFV17D yellow fever vaccine. The sample in question was CD8+ T cells sorted from PBMCs, obtained 15 days after the yellow fever booster vaccination. V usage is TRBV7-3 and J usage is TRBJ2-3; no firm D call. DNA for the CDR3: TGTGCCAGCAGCTTAATCGGCTCATCAGATACGCAGTATTTT. This translates into CASSLIGSSDTQYF.